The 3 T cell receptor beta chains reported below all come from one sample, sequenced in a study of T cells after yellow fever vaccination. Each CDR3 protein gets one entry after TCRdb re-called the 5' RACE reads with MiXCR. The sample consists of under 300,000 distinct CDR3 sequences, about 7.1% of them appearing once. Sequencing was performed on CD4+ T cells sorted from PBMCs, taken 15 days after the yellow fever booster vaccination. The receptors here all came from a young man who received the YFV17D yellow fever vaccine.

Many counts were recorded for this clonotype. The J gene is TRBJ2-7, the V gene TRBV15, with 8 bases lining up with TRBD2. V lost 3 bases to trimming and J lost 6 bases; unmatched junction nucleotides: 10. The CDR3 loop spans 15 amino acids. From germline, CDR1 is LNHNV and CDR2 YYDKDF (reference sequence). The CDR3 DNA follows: TGTGCCACCAGCAGCTTACGGGGACTAGTACGCGAGCAGTACTTC. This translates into CATSSLRGLVREQYF.

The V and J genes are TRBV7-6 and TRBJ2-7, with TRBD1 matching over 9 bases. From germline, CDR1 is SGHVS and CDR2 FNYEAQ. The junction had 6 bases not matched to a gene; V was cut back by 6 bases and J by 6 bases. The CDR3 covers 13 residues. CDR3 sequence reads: CASSRDRAGEQYF. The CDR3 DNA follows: TGTGCCAGCAGTAGGGACAGGGCCGGCGAGCAGTACTTC. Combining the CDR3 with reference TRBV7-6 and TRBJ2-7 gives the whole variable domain GAGVSQSPRYKVTKRGQDVALRCDPISGHVSLYWYRQALGQGPEFLTYFNYEAQQDKSGLPNDRFSAERPEGSISTLTIQRTEQRDSAMYRCASSRDRAGEQYFGPGTRLTVT.

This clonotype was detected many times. CDR3 region: CASSLGGATGELFF. The CDR3 DNA sequence: TGCGCCAGCAGCTTAGGCGGGGCCACCGGGGAGCTGTTTTTT. The chain links TRBV5-1 to TRBJ2-2; D perhaps matches TRBD2 (6 bases). The CDR3 contains 14 residues. Per the germline V gene, CDR1 is SGHRS and CDR2 is YFSETQ. V was pared by 2 bases and J by 4 bases, with 9 bases between. Drawing the rest from reference TRBV5-1 and TRBJ2-2, the complete variable domain is KAGVTQTPRYLIKTRGQQVTLSCSPISGHRSVSWYQQTPGQGLQFLFEYFSETQRNKGNFPGRFSGRQFSNSRSEMNVSTLELGDSALYLCASSLGGATGELFFGEGSRLTVL.